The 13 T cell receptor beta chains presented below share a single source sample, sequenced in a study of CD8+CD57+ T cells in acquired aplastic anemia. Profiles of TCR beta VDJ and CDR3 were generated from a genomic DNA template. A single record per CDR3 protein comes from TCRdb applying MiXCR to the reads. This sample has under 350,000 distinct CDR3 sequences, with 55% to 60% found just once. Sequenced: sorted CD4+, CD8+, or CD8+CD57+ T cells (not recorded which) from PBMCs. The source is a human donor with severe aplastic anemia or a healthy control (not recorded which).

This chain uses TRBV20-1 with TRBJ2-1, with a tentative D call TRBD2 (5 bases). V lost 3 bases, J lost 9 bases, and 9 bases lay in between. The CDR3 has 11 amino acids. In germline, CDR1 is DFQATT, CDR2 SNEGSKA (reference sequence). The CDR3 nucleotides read TGCAGTGCTAGGAGGGAGCTTGAGCAGTTCTTC. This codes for CSARRELEQFF.

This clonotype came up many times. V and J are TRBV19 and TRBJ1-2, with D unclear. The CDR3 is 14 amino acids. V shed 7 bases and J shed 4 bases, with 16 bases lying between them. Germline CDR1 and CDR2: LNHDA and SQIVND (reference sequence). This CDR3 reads CASIPASRIYGYTF. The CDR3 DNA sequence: TGTGCCAGTATCCCGGCGTCGAGGATCTATGGCTACACCTTC.

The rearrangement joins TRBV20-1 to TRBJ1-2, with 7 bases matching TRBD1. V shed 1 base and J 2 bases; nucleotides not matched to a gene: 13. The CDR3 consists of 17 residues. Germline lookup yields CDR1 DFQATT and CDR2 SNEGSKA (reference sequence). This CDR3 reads CSARGSRTGHNNYGYTF. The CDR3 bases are TGCAGTGCTAGAGGGTCCCGGACAGGCCATAACAACTATGGCTACACCTTC.

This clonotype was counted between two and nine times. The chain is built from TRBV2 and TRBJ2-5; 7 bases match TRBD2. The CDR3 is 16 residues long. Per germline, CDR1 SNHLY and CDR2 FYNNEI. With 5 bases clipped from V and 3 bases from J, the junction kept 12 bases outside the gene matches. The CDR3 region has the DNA TGTGCCAGCAGTTCGTCAGCGGGGAATACCGAAGAGACCCAGTACTTC. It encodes CASSSSAGNTEETQYF.

For the CDR3, the DNA is TGTGCCAGCAGTGACCATGACAAGGGTGGCTACACCTTC. Protein product: CASSDHDKGGYTF. J is TRBJ1-2 and V is TRBV25-1; D not resolved. The CDR3 runs to 13 residues. CDR1 is MGHDK, CDR2 SYGVNS, per germline. V lost 3 bases, J lost 7 bases, and 12 bases lay in between.

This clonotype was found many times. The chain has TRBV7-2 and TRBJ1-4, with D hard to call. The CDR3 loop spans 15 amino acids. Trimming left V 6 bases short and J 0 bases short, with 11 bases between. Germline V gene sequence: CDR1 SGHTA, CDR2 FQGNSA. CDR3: CASRDRGATNEKLFF. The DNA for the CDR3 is TGTGCCAGCAGGGATCGGGGAGCAACTAATGAAAAACTGTTTTTT.

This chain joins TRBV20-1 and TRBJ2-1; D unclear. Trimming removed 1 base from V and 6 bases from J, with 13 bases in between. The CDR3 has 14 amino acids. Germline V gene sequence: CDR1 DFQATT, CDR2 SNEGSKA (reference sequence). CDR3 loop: CSARVTPMANEQFF. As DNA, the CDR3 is TGCAGTGCTAGAGTGACACCGATGGCCAATGAGCAGTTCTTC.

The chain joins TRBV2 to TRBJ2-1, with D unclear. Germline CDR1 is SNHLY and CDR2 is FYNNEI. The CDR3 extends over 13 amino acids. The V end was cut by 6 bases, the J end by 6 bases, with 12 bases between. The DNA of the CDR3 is TGTGCCAGCAGAGGACCCGATTTCAATGAGCAGTTCTTC. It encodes CASRGPDFNEQFF.

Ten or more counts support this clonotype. The CDR3 sequence: CASSSLGQGQSPLHF. CDR3 in DNA: TGTGCCAGCAGTTCACTCGGACAGGGCCAGTCACCCCTCCACTTT. This chain links TRBV6-4 with TRBJ1-6; 8 bases align to TRBD1. The CDR3 totals 15 residues. The V gene's germline CDR1 is MRHNA and CDR2 SNTAGT. Trimming removed 5 bases from V and 10 bases from J; junction bases left unmatched: 10.

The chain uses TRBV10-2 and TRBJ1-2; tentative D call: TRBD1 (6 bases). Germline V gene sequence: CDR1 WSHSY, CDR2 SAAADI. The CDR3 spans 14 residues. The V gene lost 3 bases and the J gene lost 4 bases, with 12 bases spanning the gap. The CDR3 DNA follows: TGCGCCAGCAGTGAACAACAGGGAGGCTATGGCTACACCTTC. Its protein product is CASSEQQGGYGYTF.

DNA for the CDR3: TGTGCCAGCAGCCCCCTAACAGGGTTCGAGCAGTACTTC. Its protein is CASSPLTGFEQYF. The chain recombines TRBV13 with TRBJ2-7; maybe TRBD1 (6 bases). This CDR3 region has 13 residues. Germline V gene lookup returns CDR1 PRHDT and CDR2 FYEKMQ (reference sequence). V was shortened by 5 bases and J by 6 bases, with 14 bases between the two germline ends.

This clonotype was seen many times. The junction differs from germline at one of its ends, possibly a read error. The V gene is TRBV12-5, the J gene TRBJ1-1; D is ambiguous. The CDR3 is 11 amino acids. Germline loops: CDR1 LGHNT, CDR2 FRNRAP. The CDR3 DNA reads TGTGCTAGTGATTTGGTACTCGAGGCTTTCTTT. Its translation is CASDLVLEAFF.

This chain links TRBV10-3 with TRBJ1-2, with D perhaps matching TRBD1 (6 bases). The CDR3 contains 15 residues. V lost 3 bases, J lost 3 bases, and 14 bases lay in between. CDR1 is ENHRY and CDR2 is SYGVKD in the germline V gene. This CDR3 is CAISEGTQGDYGYTF. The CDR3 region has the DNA TGTGCCATCAGTGAAGGTACACAGGGCGACTATGGCTACACCTTC.